These 5 T cell receptor beta chains came from one sample sequenced in a study of cytomegalovirus exposure and HLA in healthy donors. The PCR ran on 60 Vbeta and 13 Jbeta primers. Profiling relied on immunoSEQ multiplex PCR, and the TCRdb table lists in-frame clones only, not all of them. The table shows 150,000 or so clones, with under 80% occurring only once. Sequencing was carried out using PBMCs. Source of these receptors: a human donor in good health.

This sequence joins TRBV5-5 and TRBJ1-4; 8 nucleotides agree with TRBD1. This CDR3 is built from 16 residues. Losses at the gene ends were 4 bases for V and 4 bases for J; bases not matched to a gene: 9. The germline V gene encodes CDR1 SGHKS and CDR2 YYEKEE (reference sequence). DNA for the CDR3: TGTGCCAGCAGCACGACATCACAGGGGGGTAATGAAAAACTGTTTTTT. Protein product: CASSTTSQGGNEKLFF.

This clone was counted only a few times. The rearrangement uses TRBV7-3 and TRBJ2-7; 7 positions agree with TRBD1. CDR3 length: 17 residues. The V segment lost 4 bases and the J segment 1 base; nucleotides outside the gene matches: 13. In germline, CDR1 is SGHTA, CDR2 FQGTGA. The CDR3 nucleotides read TGTGCCAGCAGCTCACAATTCCCTGGACAGGTGTCCTACGAGCAGTACTTC. Translated, it gives CASSSQFPGQVSYEQYF. Variable domain in full (rest from reference TRBV7-3 and TRBJ2-7): GAGVSQTPSNKVTEKGKYVELRCDPISGHTALYWYRQSLGQGPEFLIYFQGTGAADDSGLPNDRFFAVRPEGSVSTLKIQRTERGDSAVYLCASSSQFPGQVSYEQYFGPGTRLTVT.

Remarks on this clone: A read error may account for a junction end that differs from germline. This chain links TRBV28 with TRBJ2-7; TRBD2 aligns across 11 bases. Germline CDR1 reads MDHEN; CDR2 reads SYDVKM. This CDR3 has 16 amino acids. In nucleotides, the CDR3 is TGTGCCAGCAGTCGGTGGGTTAGCGGGGGGGGTTACGATCAGTACTTC. This encodes CASSRWVSGGGYDQYF.

J is TRBJ2-1 and V is TRBV18; D is possibly TRBD2 (6 bases). This CDR3 has 14 residues. Per germline, CDR1 KGHSH and CDR2 LQKENI. V was shortened by 3 bases and J by 7 bases, with 13 bases between the two germline ends. CDR3 loop: CASSPPAGRNEQFF. The DNA of the CDR3 is TGTGCCAGCTCACCCCCGGCTGGGAGGAATGAGCAGTTCTTC.

This clone was observed a few times. The chain couples TRBV7-6 to TRBJ2-7, with a weak D call TRBD2 (5 bases). Trimming removed 1 base at V and 2 bases at J, with 12 bases between. Looked up from germline, CDR1 is SGHVS and CDR2 is FNYEAQ. The length of the CDR3 is 15 residues. The CDR3 nucleotides read TGTGCCAGCAGCTTAGGCCCCCAGGAGGCCTACGAGCAGTACTTC. Its translation: CASSLGPQEAYEQYF.